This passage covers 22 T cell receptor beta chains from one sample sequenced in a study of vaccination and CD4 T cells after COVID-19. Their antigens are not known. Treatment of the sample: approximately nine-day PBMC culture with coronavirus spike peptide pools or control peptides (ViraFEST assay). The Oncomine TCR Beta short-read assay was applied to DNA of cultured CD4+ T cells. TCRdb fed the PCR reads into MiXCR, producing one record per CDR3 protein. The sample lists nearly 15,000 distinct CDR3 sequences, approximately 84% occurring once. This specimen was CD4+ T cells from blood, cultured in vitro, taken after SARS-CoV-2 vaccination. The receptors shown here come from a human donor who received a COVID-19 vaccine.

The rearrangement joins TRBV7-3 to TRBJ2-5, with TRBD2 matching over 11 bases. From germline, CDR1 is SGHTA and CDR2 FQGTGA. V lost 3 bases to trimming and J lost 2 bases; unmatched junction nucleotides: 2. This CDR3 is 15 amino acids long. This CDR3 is CASSLGLADQETQYF. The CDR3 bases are TGTGCCAGCAGCTTGGGACTAGCGGATCAAGAGACCCAGTACTTC.

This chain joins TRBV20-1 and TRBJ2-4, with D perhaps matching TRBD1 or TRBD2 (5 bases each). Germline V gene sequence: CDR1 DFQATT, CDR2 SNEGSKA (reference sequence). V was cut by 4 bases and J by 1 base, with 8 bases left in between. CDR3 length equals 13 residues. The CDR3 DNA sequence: TGCAGTGCTATCGGGGCGGCCAAAAACATTCAGTACTTC. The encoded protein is CSAIGAAKNIQYF.

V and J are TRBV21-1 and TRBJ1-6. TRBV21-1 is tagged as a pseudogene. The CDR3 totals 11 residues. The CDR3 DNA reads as TGTGCCAGCAGCAGTAATTCACCCCTCCACTTT. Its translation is CASSSNSPLHF.

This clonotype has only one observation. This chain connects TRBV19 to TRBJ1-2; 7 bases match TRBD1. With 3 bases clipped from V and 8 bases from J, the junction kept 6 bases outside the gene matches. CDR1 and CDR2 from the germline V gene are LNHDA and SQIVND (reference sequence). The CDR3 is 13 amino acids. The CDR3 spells CASSIQRQGGYTF. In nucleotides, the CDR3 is TGTGCCAGTAGTATCCAACGACAGGGAGGCTACACCTTC. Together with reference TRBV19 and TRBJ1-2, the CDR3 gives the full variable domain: DGGITQSPKYLFRKEGQNVTLSCEQNLNHDAMYWYRQDPGQGLRLIYYSQIVNDFQKGDIAEGYSVSREKKESFPLTVTSAQKNPTAFYLCASSIQRQGGYTFGSGTRLTVV.

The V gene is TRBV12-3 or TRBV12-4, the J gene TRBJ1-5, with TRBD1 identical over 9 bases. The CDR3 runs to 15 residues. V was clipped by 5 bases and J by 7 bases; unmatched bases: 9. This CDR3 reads CASSHRGRERQPQHF. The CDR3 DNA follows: TGTGCCAGCAGTCACAGGGGGCGAGAAAGACAGCCCCAGCATTTT.

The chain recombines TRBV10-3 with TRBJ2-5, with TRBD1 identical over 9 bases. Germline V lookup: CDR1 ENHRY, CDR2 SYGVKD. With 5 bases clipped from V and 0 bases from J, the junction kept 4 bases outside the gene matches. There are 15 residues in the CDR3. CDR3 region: CAISRTGEDQETQYF. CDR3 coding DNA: TGTGCCATCAGTAGGACAGGGGAAGACCAAGAGACCCAGTACTTC.

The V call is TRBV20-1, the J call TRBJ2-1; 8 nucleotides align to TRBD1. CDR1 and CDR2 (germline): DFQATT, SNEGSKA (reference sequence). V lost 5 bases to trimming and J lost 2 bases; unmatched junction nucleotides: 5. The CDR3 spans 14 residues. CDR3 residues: CSAQGASAYNEQFF. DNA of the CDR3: TGCAGTGCTCAGGGGGCTAGCGCCTACAATGAGCAGTTCTTC.

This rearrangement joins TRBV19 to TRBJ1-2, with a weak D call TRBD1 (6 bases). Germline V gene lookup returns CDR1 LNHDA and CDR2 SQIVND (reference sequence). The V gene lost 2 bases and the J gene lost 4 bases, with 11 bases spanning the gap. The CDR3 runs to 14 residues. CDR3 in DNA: TGTGCCAGTAGTATACCTCAGGGGAGCTATGGCTACACCTTC. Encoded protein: CASSIPQGSYGYTF.

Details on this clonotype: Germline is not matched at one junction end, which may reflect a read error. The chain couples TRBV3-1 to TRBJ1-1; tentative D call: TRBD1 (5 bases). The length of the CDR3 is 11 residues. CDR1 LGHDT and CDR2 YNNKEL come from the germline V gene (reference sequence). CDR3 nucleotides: TGTGCCAGCAGCCGGGGGACTGAGGCTTTCTTT. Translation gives CASSRGTEAFF.

Here the CDR3 reads CASSYLLGRGLGTDTQYF. CDR3 in DNA: TGTGCCAGCAGTTACCTCCTCGGGCGGGGTTTAGGCACAGATACGCAGTATTTT. The chain has TRBV6-2 or TRBV6-3 and TRBJ2-3; TRBD2 is a possible D gene (6 bases). This CDR3 spans 18 amino acids. Germline values: CDR1 MNHEY, CDR2 SVGEGT. Trimming took off 2 bases at V and 1 base at J, with 19 bases between the two ends.

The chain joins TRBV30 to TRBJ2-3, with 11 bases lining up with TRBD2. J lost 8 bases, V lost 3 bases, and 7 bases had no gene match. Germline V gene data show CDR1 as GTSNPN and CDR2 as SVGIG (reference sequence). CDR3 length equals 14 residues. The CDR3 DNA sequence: TGTGCCTGGAGAATTAGCGGGGGGGCGGGTACGCAGTATTTT. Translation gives CAWRISGGAGTQYF.

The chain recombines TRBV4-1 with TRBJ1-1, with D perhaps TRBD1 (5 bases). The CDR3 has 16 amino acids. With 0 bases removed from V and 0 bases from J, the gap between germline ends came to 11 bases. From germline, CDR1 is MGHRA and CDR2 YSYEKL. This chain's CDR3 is CASSQDPRGLNTEAFF. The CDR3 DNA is TGCGCCAGCAGCCAAGATCCCCGGGGCCTGAACACTGAAGCTTTCTTT.

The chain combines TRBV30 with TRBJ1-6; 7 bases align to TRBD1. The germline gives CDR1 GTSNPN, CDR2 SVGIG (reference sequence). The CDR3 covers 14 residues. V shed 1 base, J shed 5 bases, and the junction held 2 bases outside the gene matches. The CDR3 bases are TGTGCCTGGAGTGCCGGACAGGATAATTCACCCCTCCACTTT. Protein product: CAWSAGQDNSPLHF.

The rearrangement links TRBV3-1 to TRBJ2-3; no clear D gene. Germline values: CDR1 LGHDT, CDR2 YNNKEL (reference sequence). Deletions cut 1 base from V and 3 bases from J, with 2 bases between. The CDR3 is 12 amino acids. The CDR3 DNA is TGTGCCAGCAGCCAAGGGACAGATACGCAGTATTTT. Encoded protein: CASSQGTDTQYF.

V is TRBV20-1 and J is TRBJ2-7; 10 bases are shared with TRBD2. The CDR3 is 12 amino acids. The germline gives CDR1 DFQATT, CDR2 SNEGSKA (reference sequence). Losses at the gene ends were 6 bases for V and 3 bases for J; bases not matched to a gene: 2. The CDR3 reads CSAGTSDYEQYF. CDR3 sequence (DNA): TGCAGTGCCGGGACTAGCGACTACGAGCAGTACTTC.

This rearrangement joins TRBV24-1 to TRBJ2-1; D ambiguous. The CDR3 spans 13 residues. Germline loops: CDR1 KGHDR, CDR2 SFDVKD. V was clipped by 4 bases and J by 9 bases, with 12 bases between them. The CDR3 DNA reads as TGTGCCACCAGTGACCCCGGACGGCTTGAGCAGTTCTTC. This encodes CATSDPGRLEQFF.

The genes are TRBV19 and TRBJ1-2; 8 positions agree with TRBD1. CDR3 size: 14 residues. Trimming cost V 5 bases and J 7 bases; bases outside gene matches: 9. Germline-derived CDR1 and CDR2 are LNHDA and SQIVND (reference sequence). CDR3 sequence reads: CASSATGGGSGYTF. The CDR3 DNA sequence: TGTGCCAGTAGTGCTACAGGGGGTGGGTCTGGCTACACCTTC.

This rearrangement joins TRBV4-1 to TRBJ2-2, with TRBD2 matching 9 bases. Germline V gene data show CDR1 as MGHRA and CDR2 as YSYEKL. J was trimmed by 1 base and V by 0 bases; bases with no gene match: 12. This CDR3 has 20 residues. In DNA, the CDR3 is TGCGCCAGCAGCCAAGACTTAGCGGGGGCCCGCGCGAGGAACACCGGGGAGCTGTTTTTT. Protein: CASSQDLAGARARNTGELFF.

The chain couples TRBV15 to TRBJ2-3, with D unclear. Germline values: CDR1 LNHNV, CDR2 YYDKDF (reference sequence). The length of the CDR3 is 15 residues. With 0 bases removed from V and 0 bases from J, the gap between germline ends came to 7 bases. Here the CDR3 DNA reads TGTGCCACCAGCAGAGACCGAGGAAGCACAGATACGCAGTATTTT. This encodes CATSRDRGSTDTQYF.

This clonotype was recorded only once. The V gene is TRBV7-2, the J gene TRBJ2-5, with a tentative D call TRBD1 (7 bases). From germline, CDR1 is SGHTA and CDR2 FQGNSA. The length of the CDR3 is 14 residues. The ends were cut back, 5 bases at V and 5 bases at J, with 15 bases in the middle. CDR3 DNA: TGTGCCAGCAGCCCAGGGGGGAGTCTGGAGACCCAGTACTTC. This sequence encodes CASSPGGSLETQYF.

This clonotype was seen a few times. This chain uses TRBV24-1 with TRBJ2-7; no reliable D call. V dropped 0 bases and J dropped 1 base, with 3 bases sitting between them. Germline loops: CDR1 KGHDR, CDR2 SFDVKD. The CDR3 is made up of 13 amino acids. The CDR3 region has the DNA TGTGCCACCAGTGATTTGCAGTCCTACGAGCAGTACTTC. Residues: CATSDLQSYEQYF.

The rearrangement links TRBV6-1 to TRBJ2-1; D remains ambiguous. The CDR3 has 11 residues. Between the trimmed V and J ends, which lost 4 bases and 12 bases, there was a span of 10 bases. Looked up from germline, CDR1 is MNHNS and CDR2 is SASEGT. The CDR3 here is CASSVVRPQFF. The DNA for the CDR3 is TGTGCCAGCAGTGTCGTCAGGCCGCAGTTCTTC.